This T cell receptor (beta chain) was documented in a study of blood T cells in healthy people across ages. With V trimmed by 3 bases and J by 5 bases, 11 bases remained unmatched. Germline CDR1 SGHRS, CDR2 YFSETQ. The CDR3 sequence is 17 residues long. PCR was performed a second time for roughly 7 to 11 cycles using a sample-barcoded 5' primer and a J-beta primer mix. Each CDR3 protein gets one entry after TCRdb re-called the 5' RACE reads with MiXCR. This sample has 1.5 million to 2 million distinct CDR3 sequences; about 30% occur once, and the top ten carry roughly 8.2%. Only a few counts were recorded for this clonotype.

Sequenced: blood. The chain uses TRBV5-1 and TRBJ2-2, with 9 bases lining up with TRBD2. This receptor was obtained from a woman in her twenties or thirties in good health. The CDR3 coding sequence is TGCGCCAGCAGCTCCCTAAGGAGCGGGGGGACTACCGGGGAGCTGTTTTTT. Residues: CASSSLRSGGTTGELFF.